These 24 T cell receptor beta chains were sequenced from one sample in a study of Ad26.COV2.S vaccination and SARS-CoV-2 variants. Data came from immunoSEQ multiplex PCR; TCRdb stores just in-frame clones and leaves some out. The sample holds roughly 390,000 clones, roughly nine tenths seen once. The treatment was: around 19 received Ad26.COV2.S at low or high dose, single or two shots; several received placebo; per-sample allocation not given. It was on day 63 after the first vaccine or placebo injection that samples were taken. The material was peripheral blood, obtained in a trial of Ad26.COV2.S vaccine versus placebo. The receptors here all came from a person between 18 and 65 years old who received the Ad26.COV2.S COVID-19 vaccine or a placebo.

The chain is built from TRBV7-9 and TRBJ1-1; no firm D call. The germline gives CDR1 SEHNR, CDR2 FQNEAQ (reference sequence). Trimming removed 4 bases at V and 4 bases at J, with 16 bases between. This CDR3 is 15 amino acids long. CDR3 protein: CASSYIPEGGTEAFF. Written as DNA, the CDR3 is TGTGCCAGCAGCTACATCCCAGAGGGCGGCACTGAAGCTTTCTTT.

The chain combines TRBV10-1 with TRBJ1-1; TRBD1 might be the D (5 bases). The V gene's germline CDR1 is WNHNN and CDR2 SYGVQD (reference sequence). The CDR3 spans 13 residues. Trimming took off 4 bases at V and 4 bases at J, with 10 bases between the two ends. In DNA form, the CDR3 reads TGCGCCAGCAGTGGTTCAGGGAGCACTGAAGCTTTCTTT. As protein: CASSGSGSTEAFF.

The chain links TRBV14 to TRBJ2-3; the D is unclear. Germline V gives CDR1 SGHDN, CDR2 FVKESK. This CDR3 has 16 residues. The V gene lost 1 base and the J gene lost 4 bases, with 15 bases spanning the gap. CDR3 residues: CASSQGSQEYADTQYF. The CDR3 DNA reads TGTGCCAGCAGCCAAGGTTCTCAGGAGTATGCAGATACGCAGTATTTT.

V usage is TRBV5-1 and J usage is TRBJ2-1, with D uncertain. The CDR3 runs to 12 residues. CDR1 is SGHRS and CDR2 is YFSETQ in the germline V gene. V shed 4 bases and J shed 8 bases, with 10 bases lying between them. DNA of the CDR3: TGCGCCAGCAGCCCTCAAGGGCATGAGCAGTTCTTC. Its protein is CASSPQGHEQFF. Based on the CDR3 plus reference TRBV5-1 and TRBJ2-1, the full variable domain is KAGVTQTPRYLIKTRGQQVTLSCSPISGHRSVSWYQQTPGQGLQFLFEYFSETQRNKGNFPGRFSGRQFSNSRSEMNVSTLELGDSALYLCASSPQGHEQFFGPGTRLTVL.

V usage is TRBV4-3 and J usage is TRBJ2-1; TRBD2 aligns across 8 bases. Germline-derived CDR1 and CDR2 are LGHNA and YSLEER. V trimming: 4 bases; J trimming: 4 bases; junction bases outside the gene matches: 12. CDR3 size: 17 residues. CDR3: CASSPAGTRKLYNEQFF. The CDR3 DNA sequence: TGCGCCAGCAGCCCAGCCGGGACTAGAAAACTTTACAATGAGCAGTTCTTC.

The chain couples TRBV5-6 to TRBJ1-3; TRBD1 matches 7 bases. After removal of 4 bases from V and 2 bases from J, the junction contained 3 bases not matched to a gene. CDR3 size: 14 residues. Germline V gives CDR1 SGHDT, CDR2 YYEEEE. CDR3 amino acids: CASSPGGAGNTIYF. CDR3 coding DNA: TGTGCCAGCAGCCCAGGGGGTGCTGGAAACACCATATATTTT. Combining the CDR3 with reference TRBV5-6 and TRBJ1-3 gives the whole variable domain DAGVTQSPTHLIKTRGQQVTLRCSPKSGHDTVSWYQQALGQGPQFIFQYYEEEERQRGNFPDRFSGHQFPNYSSELNVNALLLGDSALYLCASSPGGAGNTIYFGEGSWLTVV.

This clone has just a few counts. The J gene is TRBJ2-1, the V gene TRBV24-1; 11 positions agree with TRBD1. CDR1 KGHDR and CDR2 SFDVKD come from the germline V gene. CDR3 length: 16 residues. V shed 4 bases and J 8 bases; nucleotides not matched to a gene: 9. The CDR3, as DNA: TGTGCCACCAGTGACTCAGGACAGGGGGCGTATGATGAGCAGTTCTTC. It yields the protein CATSDSGQGAYDEQFF.

This chain links TRBV27 with TRBJ1-2; D might be TRBD1 (5 bases). The CDR3 consists of 15 residues. The V gene's germline CDR1 is MNHEY and CDR2 SMNVEV (reference sequence). V lost 5 bases, J lost 8 bases, and 21 bases lay in between. The chain's CDR3 is CASSPSSRARLGYTF. CDR3 DNA sequence: TGTGCCAGCAGTCCCTCTAGCAGGGCTCGCTTGGGCTACACCTTC.

The genes are TRBV7-8 and TRBJ2-7; tentative D call: TRBD1 (5 bases). The CDR3 is 15 amino acids. Trimming removed 5 bases from V and 4 bases from J, with 18 bases in between. Germline V lookup: CDR1 SGHVS, CDR2 FQNEAQ. The DNA of the CDR3 is TGTGCCAGCAGCCTGGGATCCCAGGGTGGGTACGAGCAGTACTTC. This sequence encodes CASSLGSQGGYEQYF.

V is TRBV6-5 and J is TRBJ1-1; 9 bases match TRBD1. The trim removed 0 bases at V and 4 bases at J, leaving 3 bases unmatched. Germline CDR1 is MNHEY and CDR2 is SVGAGI. The CDR3 is 15 residues long. The CDR3 reads CASSYSPTGGTEAFF. The CDR3 DNA reads TGTGCCAGCAGTTACTCCCCGACAGGGGGCACTGAAGCTTTCTTT.

V usage is TRBV18 and J usage is TRBJ1-1; D possibly corresponds to TRBD1 (6 bases). CDR1 and CDR2 (germline): KGHSH, LQKENI. Between the trimmed V and J ends, which lost 6 bases and 8 bases, there was a span of 16 bases. The CDR3 is 13 amino acids. The CDR3 DNA reads as TGTGCCAGCTCCCAGATGGGGGGCGGAGAAGCTTTCTTT. It yields the protein CASSQMGGGEAFF. Looking up the rest from reference TRBV18 and TRBJ1-1 gives the full variable domain: NAGVMQNPRHLVRRRGQEARLRCSPMKGHSHVYWYRQLPEEGLKFMVYLQKENIIDESGMPKERFSAEFPKEGPSILRIQQVVRGDSAAYFCASSQMGGGEAFFGQGTRLTVV.

The gene calls are TRBV7-8 and TRBJ2-1, with D perhaps matching TRBD1 (6 bases). CDR1 SGHVS and CDR2 FQNEAQ come from the germline V gene. The ends were cut back, 3 bases at V and 8 bases at J, with 14 bases in the middle. The CDR3 covers 14 residues. The CDR3, as DNA: TGTGCCAGCAGCTTCCTTTTGGGGGCGGATGAGCAGTTCTTC. This codes for CASSFLLGADEQFF.

The chain has TRBV18 and TRBJ1-1, with D possibly TRBD1 on 5 matching bases. Germline values: CDR1 KGHSH, CDR2 LQKENI. The V gene lost 8 bases and the J gene lost 3 bases, with 10 bases spanning the gap. The CDR3 has 12 residues. The CDR3 loop reads CASGGDYTEAFF. In DNA form, the CDR3 reads TGTGCCAGCGGAGGGGATTACACTGAAGCTTTCTTT.

The chain joins TRBV5-6 to TRBJ1-2, with a tentative D call TRBD1 (5 bases). The germline V gene has CDR1 SGHDT and CDR2 YYEEEE. With 0 bases removed from V and 6 bases from J, the gap between germline ends came to 9 bases. The CDR3 has 13 residues. This CDR3 is CASSLGQGDGYTF. For the CDR3, the DNA is TGTGCCAGCAGCTTGGGACAAGGGGATGGCTACACCTTC.

The chain has TRBV6-5 and TRBJ1-2; 8 nucleotides align to TRBD1. The CDR3 is 15 residues long. Germline V gene data show CDR1 as MNHEY and CDR2 as SVGAGI. V was clipped by 5 bases and J by 8 bases; unmatched bases: 13. CDR3 sequence reads: CASSQRTGPLPGYTF. CDR3 nucleotide sequence: TGTGCCAGCAGTCAGCGGACAGGGCCTCTTCCGGGCTACACCTTC.

The chain employs TRBV5-4 and TRBJ2-3; D remains ambiguous. CDR1 is SGHNT, CDR2 YYREEE, per germline (reference sequence). This CDR3 contains 12 residues. V lost 4 bases to trimming and J lost 3 bases, with 6 bases between them. CDR3 in DNA: TGTGCCAGCAGCCCAGAGACAGATACGCAGTATTTT. It encodes CASSPETDTQYF.

The chain couples TRBV12-3 or TRBV12-4 to TRBJ2-2; D may be TRBD2 (5 bases). The V gene lost 6 bases and the J gene lost 5 bases, with 10 bases spanning the gap. The CDR3 is 13 residues long. This CDR3 is CASSPTRTGELFF. In nucleotides, the CDR3 is TGTGCCAGCAGCCCTACTAGAACCGGGGAGCTGTTTTTT.

This chain connects TRBV6-1 to TRBJ1-3, with TRBD1 matching 8 bases. The germline CDR1 and CDR2 sequences are MNHNS and SASEGT. J was trimmed by 4 bases and V by 2 bases; bases with no gene match: 4. The length of the CDR3 is 15 residues. The CDR3: CASSEQGAEGNTIYF. The CDR3 DNA reads TGTGCCAGCAGTGAACAGGGGGCAGAAGGAAACACCATATATTTT.

The rearrangement links TRBV10-1 to TRBJ2-2, with TRBD2 as a possible D gene (5 bases). The CDR3 is 13 residues long. Per germline, CDR1 WNHNN and CDR2 SYGVQD (reference sequence). Trimming shortened V by 6 bases and J by 4 bases, and 9 bases separated the two germline ends. The CDR3 sequence: CASRSSSTGELFF. The DNA for the CDR3 is TGCGCCAGCAGGTCTAGCAGCACCGGGGAGCTGTTTTTT.

This chain links TRBV5-1 with TRBJ2-2; D gene unclear. Per germline, CDR1 SGHRS and CDR2 YFSETQ. Trimming took 4 bases from V and 5 from J, leaving 6 bases between them. CDR3 length: 12 amino acids. CDR3 region: CASSPWTGELFF. CDR3 nucleotide sequence: TGCGCCAGCAGCCCCTGGACCGGGGAGCTGTTTTTT.

The chain joins TRBV20-1 to TRBJ1-1; possibly TRBD1 for D (6 bases). Germline CDR1 reads DFQATT; CDR2 reads SNEGSKA (reference sequence). The CDR3 totals 11 residues. Trimming took off 0 bases at V and 8 bases at J, with 7 bases between the two ends. CDR3 region: CSARDQGEAFF. The CDR3 DNA sequence: TGCAGTGCTAGAGACCAGGGGGAAGCTTTCTTT.

This clone appeared once. The chain couples TRBV20-1 to TRBJ2-7; D is ambiguous. Trimming removed 3 bases at V and 2 bases at J, with 8 bases between. Germline V gives CDR1 DFQATT, CDR2 SNEGSKA (reference sequence). This CDR3 contains 12 residues. The CDR3 loop is CSASTQTYEQYF. CDR3 bases: TGCAGTGCTAGTACGCAGACCTACGAGCAGTACTTC.

The chain employs TRBV6-1 and TRBJ1-2; no reliable D call. There are 14 residues in the CDR3. Per the germline V gene, CDR1 is MNHNS and CDR2 is SASEGT. Trimming removed 1 base at V and 4 bases at J, with 10 bases between. The CDR3 region has the DNA TGTGCCAGCAGTGAAGTGGCACCCTCCTATGGCTACACCTTC. It specifies CASSEVAPSYGYTF.

The V gene is TRBV5-1, the J gene TRBJ1-3; perhaps TRBD1 as D (5 bases). Trimming took off 4 bases at V and 4 bases at J, with 12 bases between the two ends. The CDR3 runs to 14 residues. Per germline, CDR1 SGHRS and CDR2 YFSETQ. The CDR3 DNA sequence: TGCGCCAGCAGCGAGTGGGACGGAGGAAACACCATATATTTT. Residues: CASSEWDGGNTIYF.